One and the same sample provided the 17 T cell receptor beta chains below, sequenced in a study of spatial heterogeneity in lung cancer. Specified time point: sample taken at primary tumor resection. TCRdb passed the 5' RACE reads through MiXCR, listing each CDR3 protein once. The sample consists of roughly 79,000 distinct CDR3 sequences, 7% to 9% of them appearing once. The input for sequencing was PBMCs, taken at surgery. These receptors were obtained from a male donor with early-stage non-small cell lung cancer.

The table lists this clonotype with many counts. CDR3 sequence: CASSPQGTPSSGANVLTF. The CDR3, as DNA: TGTGCCAGCAGCCCTCAGGGGACCCCGAGCTCTGGGGCCAACGTCCTGACTTTC. The chain combines TRBV7-2 with TRBJ2-6; perhaps TRBD1 as D (6 bases). V lost 5 bases, J lost 0 bases, and 17 bases lay in between. This CDR3 has 18 amino acids. CDR1 SGHTA and CDR2 FQGNSA come from the germline V gene.

This clonotype has a handful of counts. V gene TRBV20-1 combines with J gene TRBJ2-7; D is possibly TRBD2 (5 bases). V dropped 4 bases and J dropped 0 bases, with 10 bases sitting between them. From germline, CDR1 is DFQATT and CDR2 SNEGSKA (reference sequence). This CDR3 is built from 13 residues. Here the CDR3 reads CSATDSPSYEQYF. As DNA, the CDR3 is TGCAGTGCTACGGACTCCCCCTCCTACGAGCAGTACTTC.

This clonotype was recorded at least ten times. This sequence joins TRBV28 and TRBJ1-5; perhaps TRBD1 as D (6 bases). There are 15 residues in the CDR3. Trimming pared 2 bases from V and 2 bases from J, leaving 10 bases between. Germline V gene data show CDR1 as MDHEN and CDR2 as SYDVKM. In DNA form, the CDR3 reads TGTGCCAGCAGTTTAAGCAGGGGAGGCAATCAGCCCCAGCATTTT. Protein product: CASSLSRGGNQPQHF.

This chain uses TRBV20-1 with TRBJ2-7; D remains unclear. From germline, CDR1 is DFQATT and CDR2 SNEGSKA (reference sequence). The CDR3 totals 14 residues. V gave up 3 bases and J gave up 2 bases, with 14 bases separating them. CDR3: CSASNQEKAYEQYF. The CDR3, as DNA: TGCAGTGCTAGTAACCAGGAAAAAGCCTACGAGCAGTACTTC.

Ten or more counts support this clonotype. The chain uses TRBV5-1 and TRBJ2-7; D might be TRBD2 (6 bases). The CDR3 is 15 amino acids. Between the trimmed V and J ends, which lost 0 bases and 0 bases, there was a span of 10 bases. Germline V gene lookup returns CDR1 SGHRS and CDR2 YFSETQ. CDR3 DNA: TGCGCCAGCAGCTTGGTCTCTAGCGTCTCCTACGAGCAGTACTTC. Protein product: CASSLVSSVSYEQYF.

This clonotype came up a few times. This chain links TRBV3-1 with TRBJ2-7, with 9 positions matching TRBD2. CDR3 size: 15 residues. Germline CDR1 is LGHDT and CDR2 is YNNKEL (reference sequence). V lost 5 bases and J lost 4; bases outside the gene matches: 9. CDR3 amino acids: CASSSKSGRTYEQYF. CDR3 bases: TGTGCCAGCAGCTCTAAAAGCGGGAGGACGTACGAGCAGTACTTC.

The chain is built from TRBV7-9 and TRBJ1-2, with 8 bases fitting TRBD1. CDR1 SEHNR and CDR2 FQNEAQ come from the germline V gene (reference sequence). The CDR3 consists of 13 residues. V trimming: 6 bases; J trimming: 5 bases; junction bases outside the gene matches: 5. The DNA of the CDR3 is TGTGCCAGCAGACAGGGACAGGATTATGGCTACACCTTC. It translates to CASRQGQDYGYTF.

This clonotype was seen more than once but under ten times. The gene calls are TRBV19 and TRBJ2-1; D unresolved. The germline gives CDR1 LNHDA, CDR2 SQIVND (reference sequence). The ends were cut back, 3 bases at V and 8 bases at J, with 5 bases in the middle. The CDR3 is made up of 11 amino acids. CDR3 sequence (DNA): TGTGCCAGTAGTATCGAGGATGAGCAGTTCTTC. Encoded protein: CASSIEDEQFF.

The rearrangement uses TRBV5-4 and TRBJ2-7; a possible D gene is TRBD2 (6 bases). The V end lost 1 base, the J end lost 8 bases, and 16 bases lay between the germline ends. The germline gives CDR1 SGHNT, CDR2 YYREEE (reference sequence). CDR3 length: 14 amino acids. The CDR3 region is CASSLTSSSEKQYF. In DNA, the CDR3 is TGTGCCAGCAGCTTGACTAGCTCGTCCGAGAAGCAGTACTTC.

This clonotype was counted many times. In DNA form, the CDR3 reads TGCGCCAGCAGCCCCGGACGGGATGATCAGCCCCAGCATTTT. Protein: CASSPGRDDQPQHF. The chain joins TRBV5-1 to TRBJ1-5; D call uncertain. In germline, CDR1 is SGHRS, CDR2 YFSETQ. The CDR3 consists of 14 residues. V shed 4 bases and J shed 5 bases, with 13 bases lying between them.

The chain carries TRBV20-1 and TRBJ2-1, with D possibly matching TRBD1 (6 bases). This CDR3 is built from 13 residues. Trimming pared 6 bases from V and 4 bases from J, leaving 13 bases between. From germline, CDR1 is DFQATT and CDR2 SNEGSKA (reference sequence). CDR3 sequence: CSAKDSPYNEQFF. The DNA for the CDR3 is TGCAGTGCCAAGGACAGCCCATACAATGAGCAGTTCTTC.

The CDR3 DNA reads TGCGCCAGCAGCTCAACAGGGCTTAGCACAGATACGCAGTATTTT. It yields the protein CASSSTGLSTDTQYF. The chain links TRBV5-1 to TRBJ2-3; possible D gene TRBD1, 6 bases. This CDR3 has 15 residues. Trimming cost V 3 bases and J 0 bases, with 11 bases left between them. The germline CDR1 and CDR2 sequences are SGHRS and YFSETQ. Combining the CDR3 with reference TRBV5-1 and TRBJ2-3 gives the whole variable domain KAGVTQTPRYLIKTRGQQVTLSCSPISGHRSVSWYQQTPGQGLQFLFEYFSETQRNKGNFPGRFSGRQFSNSRSEMNVSTLELGDSALYLCASSSTGLSTDTQYFGPGTRLTVL.

Points on this clonotype: One end of the junction does not line up with germline, which may come from a read error. This sequence joins TRBV20-1 and TRBJ2-1; D may be TRBD2 (5 bases). The V gene's germline CDR1 is DFQATT and CDR2 SNEGSKA (reference sequence). This CDR3 spans 12 amino acids. CDR3 sequence: CSARAARDEQFF. The CDR3 nucleotides read TGCAGTGCCAGAGCGGCTCGGGATGAGCAGTTCTTC.

This clonotype came up many times. The chain has TRBV5-6 and TRBJ2-7; D not resolved. Per the germline V gene, CDR1 is SGHDT and CDR2 is YYEEEE. The CDR3 totals 13 residues. V lost 0 bases and J lost 7, with 11 bases in between. CDR3 residues: CASSLGRSREQYF. DNA for the CDR3: TGTGCCAGCAGCTTGGGACGATCAAGGGAGCAGTACTTC.

The CDR3 sequence: CASSLDSGSDQETQYF. The CDR3 bases are TGTGCCAGTAGTCTTGATAGCGGGTCCGATCAAGAGACCCAGTACTTC. The chain recombines TRBV19 with TRBJ2-5; 7 positions agree with TRBD2. V dropped 5 bases and J dropped 2; count of bases not matched to a gene: 11. The CDR3 extends over 16 amino acids. In germline, CDR1 is LNHDA, CDR2 SQIVND (reference sequence).

This clonotype was found a few times. V and J are TRBV19 and TRBJ2-5; D unclear. V lost 5 bases and J lost 3, with 10 bases in between. The CDR3 covers 13 residues. Germline CDR1 is LNHDA and CDR2 is SQIVND (reference sequence). CDR3 sequence (DNA): TGTGCCAGTAGTCCCGGAGTCGAAGAGACCCAGTACTTC. It is translated as CASSPGVEETQYF. The whole variable domain, remainder taken from reference TRBV19 and TRBJ2-5, is DGGITQSPKYLFRKEGQNVTLSCEQNLNHDAMYWYRQDPGQGLRLIYYSQIVNDFQKGDIAEGYSVSREKKESFPLTVTSAQKNPTAFYLCASSPGVEETQYFGPGTRLLVL.

This clonotype was seen repeatedly, ten times or more. The chain uses TRBV29-1 and TRBJ1-1; the D is unclear. Trimming stripped 4 bases from V and 3 bases from J, with 3 bases between. Germline V lookup: CDR1 SQVTM, CDR2 ANQGSEA. The CDR3 is 10 amino acids. The chain's CDR3 is CSVAHTEAFF. The CDR3 DNA sequence: TGCAGCGTTGCTCACACTGAAGCTTTCTTT.